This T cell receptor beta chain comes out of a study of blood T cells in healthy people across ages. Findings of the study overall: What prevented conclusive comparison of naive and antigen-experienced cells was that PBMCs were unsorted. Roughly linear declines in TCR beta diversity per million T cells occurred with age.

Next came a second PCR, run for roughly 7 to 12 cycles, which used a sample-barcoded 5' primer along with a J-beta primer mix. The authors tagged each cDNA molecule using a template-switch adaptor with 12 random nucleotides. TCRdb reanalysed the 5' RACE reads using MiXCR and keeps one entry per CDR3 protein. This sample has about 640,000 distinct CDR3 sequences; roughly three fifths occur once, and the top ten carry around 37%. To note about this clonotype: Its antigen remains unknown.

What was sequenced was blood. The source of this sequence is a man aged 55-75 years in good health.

The CDR3: CASSDPTGYYGYTF. CDR3 nucleotides: TGTGCCAGCAGTGACCCGACAGGGTACTATGGCTACACCTTC. V gene TRBV28 combines with J gene TRBJ1-2; 7 bases match TRBD1. J gave up 3 bases and V 5 bases, and 6 bases lay outside the gene matches. Germline CDR1 is MDHEN and CDR2 is SYDVKM. The CDR3 runs to 14 residues.